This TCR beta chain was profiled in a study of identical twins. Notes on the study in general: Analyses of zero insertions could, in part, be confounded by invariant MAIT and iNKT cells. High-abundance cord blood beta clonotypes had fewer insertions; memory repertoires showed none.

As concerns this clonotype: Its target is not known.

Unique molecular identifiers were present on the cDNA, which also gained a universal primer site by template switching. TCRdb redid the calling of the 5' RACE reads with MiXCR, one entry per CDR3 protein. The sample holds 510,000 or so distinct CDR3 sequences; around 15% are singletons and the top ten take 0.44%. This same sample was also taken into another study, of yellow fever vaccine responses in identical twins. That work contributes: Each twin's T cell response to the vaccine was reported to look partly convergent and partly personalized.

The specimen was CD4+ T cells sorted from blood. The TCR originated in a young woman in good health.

The CDR3 region has the DNA TGCAGTGCTCGACCCCCGGGACTAGCGGGCAGCTACGAGCAGTACTTC. It codes for CSARPPGLAGSYEQYF. V usage is TRBV20-1 and J usage is TRBJ2-7; 12 bases match TRBD2. The junction had 11 bases not matched to a gene; V was cut back by 5 bases and J by 3 bases. The CDR3 covers 16 residues. CDR1 DFQATT and CDR2 SNEGSKA come from the germline V gene (reference sequence).